This TCR beta chain appears in the sequencing data of a study of molecular identifiers for immune sequencing clone quantification. Using its own MiXCR run on the PCR reads, TCRdb lists one record per CDR3 protein. In the table there are some 66,000 distinct CDR3 sequences, 15% to 20% of which are singletons. This clonotype was counted between two and nine times. This CDR3 region has 16 residues. In germline, CDR1 is SGHVS, CDR2 FNYEAQ. V was pared by 1 base and J by 2 bases, with 12 bases between. The J gene is TRBJ2-1, the V gene TRBV7-6; the D is unclear. The receptor was derived from a human donor in good health. Some libraries in this study had Jurkat cell RNA spiked in. The sample consisted of naive CD8+ T cells from blood, with Jurkat cell RNA spiked in. Indicated subset: FACS-sorted CD8+CD4-CCR7+CD45RA+ naive T cells. CDR3 residues: CASSLVVGNPYNEQFF. For the CDR3, the DNA is TGTGCCAGCAGCTTAGTTGTGGGGAATCCCTACAATGAGCAGTTCTTC.